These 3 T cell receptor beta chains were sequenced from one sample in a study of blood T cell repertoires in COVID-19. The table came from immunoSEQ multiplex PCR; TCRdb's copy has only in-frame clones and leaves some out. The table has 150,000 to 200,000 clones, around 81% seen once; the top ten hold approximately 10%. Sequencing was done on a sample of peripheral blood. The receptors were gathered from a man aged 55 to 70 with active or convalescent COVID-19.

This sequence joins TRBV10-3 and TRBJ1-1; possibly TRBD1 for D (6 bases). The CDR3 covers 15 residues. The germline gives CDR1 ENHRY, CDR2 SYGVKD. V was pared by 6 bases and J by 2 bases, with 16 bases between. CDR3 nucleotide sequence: TGTGCCATCAGCGGACAGTCCCCAAGAAACACTGAAGCTTTCTTT. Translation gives CAISGQSPRNTEAFF.

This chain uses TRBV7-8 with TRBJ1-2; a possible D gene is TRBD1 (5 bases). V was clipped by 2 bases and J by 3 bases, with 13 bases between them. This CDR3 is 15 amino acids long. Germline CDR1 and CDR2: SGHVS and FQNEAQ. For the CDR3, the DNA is TGTGCCAGCAGCTTATTGGGAGGGGAGGACTATGGCTACACCTTC. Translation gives CASSLLGGEDYGYTF.

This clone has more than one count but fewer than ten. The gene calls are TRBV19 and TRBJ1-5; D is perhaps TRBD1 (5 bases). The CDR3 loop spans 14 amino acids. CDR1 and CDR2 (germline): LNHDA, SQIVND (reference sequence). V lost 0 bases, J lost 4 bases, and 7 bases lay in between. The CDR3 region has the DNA TGTGCCAGTAGTATAGATCAGGGTAATCAGCCCCAGCATTTT. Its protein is CASSIDQGNQPQHF. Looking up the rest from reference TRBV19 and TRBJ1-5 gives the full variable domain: DGGITQSPKYLFRKEGQNVTLSCEQNLNHDAMYWYRQDPGQGLRLIYYSQIVNDFQKGDIAEGYSVSREKKESFPLTVTSAQKNPTAFYLCASSIDQGNQPQHFGDGTRLSIL.